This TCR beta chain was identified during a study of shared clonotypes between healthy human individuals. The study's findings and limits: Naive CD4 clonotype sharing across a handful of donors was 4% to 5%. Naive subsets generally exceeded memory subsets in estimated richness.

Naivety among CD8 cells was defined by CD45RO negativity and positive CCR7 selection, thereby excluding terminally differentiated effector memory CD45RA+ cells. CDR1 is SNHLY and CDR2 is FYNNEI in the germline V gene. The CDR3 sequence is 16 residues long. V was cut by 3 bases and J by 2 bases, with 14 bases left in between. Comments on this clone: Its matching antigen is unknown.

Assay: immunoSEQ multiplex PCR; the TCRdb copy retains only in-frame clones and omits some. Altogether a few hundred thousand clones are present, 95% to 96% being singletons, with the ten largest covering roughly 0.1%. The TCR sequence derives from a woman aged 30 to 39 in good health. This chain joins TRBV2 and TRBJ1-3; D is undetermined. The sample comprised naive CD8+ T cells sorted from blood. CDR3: CASSELQPLPGNTIYF. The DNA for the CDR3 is TGTGCCAGCAGTGAGCTACAGCCACTCCCTGGAAACACCATATATTTT.